This T cell receptor (beta chain) was captured in a study of T cells in tumors after PD-1 blockade. Study as a whole: Some patients also took daily vismodegib 150 mg during anti-PD-1 treatment.

Study observations and caveats: Peripheral recruitment is suggested, as some novel exhausted tumor clones were in pre-treatment blood. Clonal replacement, not reinvigoration, is suggested for expanded exhausted CD8+ clones after therapy.

Tumor or blood genomic DNA was sequenced, with inputs of about 550 ng to 6,500 ng. Produced via immunoSEQ multiplex PCR; TCRdb's table is partial and in-frame only. The sample contains 4,700 or so clones, 65% to 80% of which appear only once. Trimming left V 5 bases short and J 3 bases short, with 10 bases between. The germline gives CDR1 SGHTA, CDR2 FQGNSA. The CDR3 spans 13 residues. A note on this clone: Its target is not known.

V gene TRBV7-2 combines with J gene TRBJ1-2, with a possible D match to TRBD1 (6 bases). The sample was tumor tissue, taken before anti-PD-1 treatment. The sequence came from a human donor with cutaneous squamous cell carcinoma. CDR3 region: CASSPDSYYGYTF. CDR3 nucleotides: TGTGCCAGCAGCCCGGACAGTTACTATGGCTACACCTTC.